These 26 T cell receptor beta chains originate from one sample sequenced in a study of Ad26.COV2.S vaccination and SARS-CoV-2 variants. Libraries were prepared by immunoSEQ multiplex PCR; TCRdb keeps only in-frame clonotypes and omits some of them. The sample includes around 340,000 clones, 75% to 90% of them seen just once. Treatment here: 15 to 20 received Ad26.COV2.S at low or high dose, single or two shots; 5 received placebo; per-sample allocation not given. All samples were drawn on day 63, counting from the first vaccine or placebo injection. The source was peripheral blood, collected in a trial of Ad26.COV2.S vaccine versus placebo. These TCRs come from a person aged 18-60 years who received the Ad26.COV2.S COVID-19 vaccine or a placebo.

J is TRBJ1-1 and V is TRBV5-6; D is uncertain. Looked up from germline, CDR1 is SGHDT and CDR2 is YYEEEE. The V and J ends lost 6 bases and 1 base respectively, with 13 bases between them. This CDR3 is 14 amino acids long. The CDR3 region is CASTFGISNTEAFF. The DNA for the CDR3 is TGTGCCAGCACCTTTGGGATCTCGAACACTGAAGCTTTCTTT. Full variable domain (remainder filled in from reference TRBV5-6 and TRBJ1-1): DAGVTQSPTHLIKTRGQQVTLRCSPKSGHDTVSWYQQALGQGPQFIFQYYEEEERQRGNFPDRFSGHQFPNYSSELNVNALLLGDSALYLCASTFGISNTEAFFGQGTRLTVV.

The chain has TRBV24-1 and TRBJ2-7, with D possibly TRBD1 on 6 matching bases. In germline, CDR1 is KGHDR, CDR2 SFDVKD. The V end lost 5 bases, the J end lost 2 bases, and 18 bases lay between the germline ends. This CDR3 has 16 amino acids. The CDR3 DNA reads TGTGCCACCAGTGGGCCAGGTAGTAGGGGGACCTACGAGCAGTACTTC. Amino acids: CATSGPGSRGTYEQYF.

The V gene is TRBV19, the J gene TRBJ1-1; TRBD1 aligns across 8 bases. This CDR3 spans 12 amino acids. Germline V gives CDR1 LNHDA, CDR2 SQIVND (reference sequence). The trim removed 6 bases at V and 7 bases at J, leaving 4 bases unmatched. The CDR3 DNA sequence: TGTGCCAGTAGCTCAGGGGGCATTGAAGCTTTCTTT. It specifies CASSSGGIEAFF.

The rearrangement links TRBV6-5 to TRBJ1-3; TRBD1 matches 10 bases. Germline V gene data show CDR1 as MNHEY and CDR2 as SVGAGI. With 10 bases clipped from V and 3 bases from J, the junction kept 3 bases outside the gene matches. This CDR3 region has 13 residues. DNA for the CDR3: TGTGCCACTAGGACAGGGGGTGGAAACACCATATATTTT. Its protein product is CATRTGGGNTIYF.

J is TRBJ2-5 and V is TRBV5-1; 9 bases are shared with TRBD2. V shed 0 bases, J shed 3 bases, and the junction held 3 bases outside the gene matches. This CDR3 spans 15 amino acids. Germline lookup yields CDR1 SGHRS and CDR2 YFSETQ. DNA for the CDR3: TGCGCCAGCAGCTTGGCGTCTAGCGGGGAAGAGACCCAGTACTTC. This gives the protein CASSLASSGEETQYF.

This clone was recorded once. The DNA of the CDR3 is TGTGCCAGTAGTAAGAGAAGGGAGGAACACTACGAGCAGTACTTC. It is translated as CASSKRREEHYEQYF. The V call is TRBV19, the J call TRBJ2-7; possibly TRBD2 for D (6 bases). Trimming took 4 bases from V and 3 from J, leaving 16 bases between them. The CDR3 is made up of 15 amino acids. Per germline, CDR1 LNHDA and CDR2 SQIVND (reference sequence).

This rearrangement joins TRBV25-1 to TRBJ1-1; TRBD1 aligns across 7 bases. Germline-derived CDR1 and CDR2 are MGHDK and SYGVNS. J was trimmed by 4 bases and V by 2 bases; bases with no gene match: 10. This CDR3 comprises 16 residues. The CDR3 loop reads CASSETGQDGPTEAFF. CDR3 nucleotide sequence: TGTGCCAGCAGTGAAACCGGACAGGACGGCCCCACTGAAGCTTTCTTT.

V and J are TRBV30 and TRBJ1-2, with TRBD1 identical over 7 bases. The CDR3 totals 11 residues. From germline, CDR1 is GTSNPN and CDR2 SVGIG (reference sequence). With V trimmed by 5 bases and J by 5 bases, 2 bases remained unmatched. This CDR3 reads CAWATGYGYTF. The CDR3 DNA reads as TGTGCCTGGGCGACAGGGTATGGCTACACCTTC. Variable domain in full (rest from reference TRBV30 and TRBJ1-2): SQTIHQWPATLVQPVGSPLSLECTVEGTSNPNLYWYRQAAGRGLQLLFYSVGIGQISSEVPQNLSASRPQDRQFILSSKKLLLSDSGFYLCAWATGYGYTFGSGTRLTVV.

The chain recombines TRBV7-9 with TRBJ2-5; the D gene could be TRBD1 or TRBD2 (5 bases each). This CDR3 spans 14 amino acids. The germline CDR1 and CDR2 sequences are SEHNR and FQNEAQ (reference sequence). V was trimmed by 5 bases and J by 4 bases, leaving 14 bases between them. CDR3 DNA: TGTGCCAGCAGCGTGAGAGGGGCGCGAGAGACCCAGTACTTC. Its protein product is CASSVRGARETQYF.

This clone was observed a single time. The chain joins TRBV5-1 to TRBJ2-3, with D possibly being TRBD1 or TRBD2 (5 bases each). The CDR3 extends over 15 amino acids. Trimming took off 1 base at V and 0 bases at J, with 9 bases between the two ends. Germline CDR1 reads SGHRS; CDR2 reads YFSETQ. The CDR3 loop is CASSLYGASTDTQYF. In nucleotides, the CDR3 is TGCGCCAGCAGCTTGTACGGGGCTAGCACAGATACGCAGTATTTT.

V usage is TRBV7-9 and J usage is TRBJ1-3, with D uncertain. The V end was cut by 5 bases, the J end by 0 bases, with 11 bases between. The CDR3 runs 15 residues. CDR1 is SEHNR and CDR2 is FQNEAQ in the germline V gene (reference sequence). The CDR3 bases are TGTGCCAGCAGCCCCAGAGGGAGCTCTGGAAACACCATATATTTT. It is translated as CASSPRGSSGNTIYF. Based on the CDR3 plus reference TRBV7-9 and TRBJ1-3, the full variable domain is DTGVSQNPRHKITKRGQNVTFRCDPISEHNRLYWYRQTLGQGPEFLTYFQNEAQLEKSRLLSDRFSAERPKGSFSTLEIQRTEQGDSAMYLCASSPRGSSGNTIYFGEGSWLTVV.

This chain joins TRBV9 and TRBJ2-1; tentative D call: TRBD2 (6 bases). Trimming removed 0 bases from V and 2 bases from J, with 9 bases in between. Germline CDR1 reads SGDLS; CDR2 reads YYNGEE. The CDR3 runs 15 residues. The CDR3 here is CASSVGGATYNEQFF. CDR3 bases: TGTGCCAGCAGCGTAGGCGGGGCGACCTACAATGAGCAGTTCTTC.

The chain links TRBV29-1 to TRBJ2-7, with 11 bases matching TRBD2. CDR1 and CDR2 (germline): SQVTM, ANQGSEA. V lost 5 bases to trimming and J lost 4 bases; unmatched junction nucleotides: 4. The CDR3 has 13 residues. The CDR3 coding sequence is TGCAGCGTTAAACTAGCGGGGGAATACGAGCAGTACTTC. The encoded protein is CSVKLAGEYEQYF.

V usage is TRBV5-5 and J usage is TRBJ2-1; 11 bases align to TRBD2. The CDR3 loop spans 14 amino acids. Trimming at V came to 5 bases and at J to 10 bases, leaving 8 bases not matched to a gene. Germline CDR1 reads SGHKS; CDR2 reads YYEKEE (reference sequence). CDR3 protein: CASSGLAGGGEQFF. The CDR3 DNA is TGTGCCAGCAGTGGGCTAGCGGGAGGAGGAGAGCAGTTCTTC.

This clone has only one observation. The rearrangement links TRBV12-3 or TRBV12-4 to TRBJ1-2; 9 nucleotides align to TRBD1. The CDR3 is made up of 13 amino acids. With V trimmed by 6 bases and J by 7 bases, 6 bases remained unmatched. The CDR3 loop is CASRTGGKAGYTF. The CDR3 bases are TGTGCCAGCAGAACAGGGGGCAAGGCTGGCTACACCTTC.

The CDR3 DNA reads TGTGCCAGCAGCTGGGACAGGTCTAACTATGGCTACACCTTC. The encoded protein is CASSWDRSNYGYTF. The gene calls are TRBV5-6 and TRBJ1-2; 8 positions match TRBD1. The germline V gene has CDR1 SGHDT and CDR2 YYEEEE. The CDR3 runs to 14 residues. With V trimmed by 3 bases and J by 0 bases, 1 base remained unmatched.

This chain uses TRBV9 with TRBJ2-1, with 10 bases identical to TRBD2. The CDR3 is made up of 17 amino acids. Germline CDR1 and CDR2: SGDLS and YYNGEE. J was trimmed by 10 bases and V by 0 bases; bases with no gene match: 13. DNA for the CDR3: TGTGCCAGCAGCGTAGTTCCTAGCGGGAGTAGTCGAAGCGAGCAGTTCTTC. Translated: CASSVVPSGSSRSEQFF.

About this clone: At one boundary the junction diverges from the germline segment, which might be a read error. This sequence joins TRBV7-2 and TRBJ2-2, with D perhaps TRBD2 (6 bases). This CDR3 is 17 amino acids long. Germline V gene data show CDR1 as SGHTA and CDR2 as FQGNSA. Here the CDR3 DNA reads TGTGCCAGCCGCTTCGCAGTGGAGGGCTCGAACACCGGGGAGCTGTTTTTT. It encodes CASRFAVEGSNTGELFF.

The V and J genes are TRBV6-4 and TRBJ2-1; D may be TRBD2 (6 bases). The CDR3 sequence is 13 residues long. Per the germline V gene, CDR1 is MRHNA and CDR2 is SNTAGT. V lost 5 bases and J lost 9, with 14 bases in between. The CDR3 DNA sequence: TGTGCCAGCAGTCAGACTAGTGCAAGTGAGCAGTTCTTC. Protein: CASSQTSASEQFF.

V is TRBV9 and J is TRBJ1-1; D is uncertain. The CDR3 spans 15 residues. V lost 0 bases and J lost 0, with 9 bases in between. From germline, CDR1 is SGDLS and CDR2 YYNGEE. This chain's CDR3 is CASSVGGVVNTEAFF. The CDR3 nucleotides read TGTGCCAGCAGCGTAGGCGGGGTGGTGAACACTGAAGCTTTCTTT.

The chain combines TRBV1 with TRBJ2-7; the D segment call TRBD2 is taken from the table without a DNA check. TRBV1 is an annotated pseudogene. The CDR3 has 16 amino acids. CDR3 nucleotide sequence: TGCACCAGCAGCTCTCGACTATCAGCGGGAGGATGCGAGCAGTACTTC. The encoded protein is CTSSSRLSAGGCEQYF.

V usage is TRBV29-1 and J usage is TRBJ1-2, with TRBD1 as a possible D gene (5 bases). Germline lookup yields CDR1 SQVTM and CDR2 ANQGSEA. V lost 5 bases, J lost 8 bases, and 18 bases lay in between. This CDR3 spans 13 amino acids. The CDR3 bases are TGCAGCGTTTTTCGGGACCGGGCGTCGGGCTACACCTTC. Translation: CSVFRDRASGYTF.

CDR3 region: CASSEDSPGLYTF. As DNA, the CDR3 is TGTGCCAGCAGCGAGGACAGCCCTGGGCTCTACACCTTC. The V call is TRBV5-5, the J call TRBJ1-2, with TRBD1 as a possible D gene (6 bases). With 4 bases removed from V and 10 bases from J, the gap between germline ends came to 17 bases. Germline V gene lookup returns CDR1 SGHKS and CDR2 YYEKEE (reference sequence). There are 13 residues in the CDR3. Together with reference TRBV5-5 and TRBJ1-2, the CDR3 gives the full variable domain: DAGVTQSPTHLIKTRGQQVTLRCSPISGHKSVSWYQQVLGQGPQFIFQYYEKEERGRGNFPDRFSARQFPNYSSELNVNALLLGDSALYLCASSEDSPGLYTFGSGTRLTVV.

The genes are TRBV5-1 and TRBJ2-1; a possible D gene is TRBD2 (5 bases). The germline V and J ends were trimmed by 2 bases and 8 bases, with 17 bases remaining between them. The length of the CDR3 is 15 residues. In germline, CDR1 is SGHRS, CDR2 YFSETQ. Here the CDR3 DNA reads TGCGCCAGCAGCTTCCGGGATCCCACTTCCGATGAGCAGTTCTTC. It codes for CASSFRDPTSDEQFF. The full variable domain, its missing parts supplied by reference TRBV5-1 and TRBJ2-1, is KAGVTQTPRYLIKTRGQQVTLSCSPISGHRSVSWYQQTPGQGLQFLFEYFSETQRNKGNFPGRFSGRQFSNSRSEMNVSTLELGDSALYLCASSFRDPTSDEQFFGPGTRLTVL.

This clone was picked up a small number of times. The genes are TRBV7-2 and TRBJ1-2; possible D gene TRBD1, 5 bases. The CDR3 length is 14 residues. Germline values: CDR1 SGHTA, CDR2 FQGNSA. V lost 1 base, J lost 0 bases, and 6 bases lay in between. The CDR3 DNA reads TGTGCCAGCAGCTTAGGGGGGACTAACTATGGCTACACCTTC. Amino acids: CASSLGGTNYGYTF.

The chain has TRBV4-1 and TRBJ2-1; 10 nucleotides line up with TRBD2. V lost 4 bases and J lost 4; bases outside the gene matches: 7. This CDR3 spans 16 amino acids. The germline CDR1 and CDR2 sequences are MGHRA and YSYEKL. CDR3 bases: TGCGCCAGCAGCCGAAGGGGGACTAGCGAATACAATGAGCAGTTCTTC. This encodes CASSRRGTSEYNEQFF.